This T cell receptor (beta chain) was documented in a study of blood T cells in healthy people across ages (dated by TCRdb to between 2014 and 2017). With respect to the entire study: Template switching captured roughly one uniquely barcoded TCR beta cDNA molecule per two T cells in model experiments. Using deep sequencing normalized with unique cDNA molecular identifiers, the study measured how TCR beta repertoire diversity changes with age. Donors were grouped into four age groups: young (average approximately 15 years), middle-aged (39), aged (around 66) and long-lived (over 80). To avoid experimental bias, donors of different ages were distributed randomly across sequencing lanes. The study analyzed two additional independent replicas of 1 million unique cDNA reads from the same blood draw for two donors, one aged 18 to 30 and one aged 80 or older.

Library construction relied on 5' RACE. TCRdb records Illumina HiSeq 2500 as the sequencer. A second roughly 7 to 12 cycle PCR used a sample-barcoded 5' primer and a J-beta primer mix. Each TCR beta cDNA molecule received a unique molecular identifier from a template-switch 5' adaptor carrying 12 random nucleotides. At least 3 million CDR3-containing paired-end reads were obtained from each sample. First-strand cDNA was synthesized from all RNA with the Mint cDNA synthesis kit, primed by a TRBC-specific oligonucleotide. All cDNA was treated with uracil-DNA glycosylase and then went through a first 18-cycle PCR with the universal primers M1SS and BC2_uni_R. In the original analysis: Normalization of each sample was performed by random selection of 1 million high-quality reads, each carrying a distinct molecular identifier. Reads sharing molecular identifiers were discarded rather than binned into consensus sequences. CDR3 identification, clonotype clustering and error correction used MiTCR with a Q25 quality threshold and the strictest error-elimination algorithm. A nonparametric unseen species model using Euler transformation provided a lower-bound estimate of total TCR beta diversity. Clones were called with MiXCR by TCRdb after fastp trimmed the public reads at Q25, and only in-frame beta chains were retained. All rows with the same CDR3 protein become a single entry with the most common DNA and genes. These V and J calls derive from TCRdb rather than the authors' analysis. The sample data list about 800,000 distinct CDR3 sequences, and 58% of these were observed just once. Around 22% of the sample belongs to the ten largest clones.

The 39 donors, aged about 6 to 100 years, were systemically healthy Caucasian individuals from Russia. Approximately 9 milliliters of peripheral blood were collected from each donor into EDTA-treated Vacutainer tubes. Ficoll-Paque density-gradient centrifugation was used to isolate PBMCs, with at least 7 million per sample. Total RNA was extracted from PBMCs with Trizol reagent, with at least 5.5 micrograms obtained per sample. Naive CD45RAhigh/CD27high T cell percentages were measured by flow cytometry on a PBMC aliquot from every donor. As to this clonotype: Its recognized antigen is unknown. There are no base qualities to consult, and no much larger clone falls within one base.

CDR1 MDHEN and CDR2 SYDVKM were looked up in the germline V gene. The CDR3 runs 19 residues from the cysteine to the phenylalanine. The read is trimmed to its CDR3 DNA, 57 bases read in frame from base 1. From V the trimming removes 2 bases and from J it removes 0 bases, while the gene matches leave 12 bases of the junction unaccounted for. Overall results and qualifications from the work: Compared with the aged group, the long-lived group had more naive CD4+ T cells, fewer expanded clones and increased TCR diversity, suggesting age selection. Because the CMV infection status of the donors was unknown, age-related changes in expanded clonotypes may potentially have been confounded. Observed TCR beta diversity per million T cells fell roughly linearly with age, and a significant reduction was already apparent by age about 38. Estimates of total diversity from one million sequenced T cells were regarded as lower bounds and underestimates. Because profiling used bulk unsorted PBMCs, naive and antigen-experienced compartments could not be compared conclusively. The percentage of naive T cells measured by flow cytometry correlated strongly with observed TCR beta diversity.

The receptor's source is a man aged 25-45 years in good health. The specimen sequenced was blood. The V and J segments used are TRBV28 and TRBJ2-7; TRBD2 matches 11 bases in the middle. The CDR3 is CASSLTSGGPGVVSYEQYF. The nucleotide sequence reads TGTGCCAGCAGTTTAACTAGCGGGGGCCCAGGGGTCGTCTCCTACGAGCAGTACTTC.